This TCR beta chain derives from a study of monozygotic twins with cystic fibrosis. Study observations and caveats: Co-twins had the most similar V usage for 13 of 16 pairs, J for 8. Unrelated CF individuals shared fewer identical clonotypes than monozygotic CF twins.

Sequencing used immunoSEQ multiplex PCR; TCRdb keeps in-frame clones, though not all of them. The sample shows roughly 23,000 clones, 87% of them seen only once. V lost 0 bases and J lost 0; bases outside the gene matches: 3. This CDR3 comprises 16 residues. The germline CDR1 and CDR2 sequences are SGDLS and YYNGEE. Regarding this clone: Antigen: not known.

The sequencing input was blood. The chain joins TRBV9 to TRBJ2-3; 8 nucleotides match TRBD1. This sequence originates from a woman under 40 with cystic fibrosis. CDR3 sequence: CASSVGGQASTDTQYF. The CDR3 region has the DNA TGTGCCAGCAGCGTAGGGGGACAGGCTAGCACAGATACGCAGTATTTT.